Listed here are 10 T cell receptor beta chains from one sample, sequenced in a study of T cells in Graves' hyperthyroidism and ophthalmopathy. From RNA transcripts, TCR beta CDR3 regions were amplified. First-round RT-PCR of the TCR CDR3 relied on the HTBI primer set. TCRdb ran MiXCR on the multiplex PCR reads and lists one entry per CDR3 protein. The repertoire holds 300,000 to 450,000 distinct CDR3 sequences, with just under 15% as singletons. The material sequenced was blood. The receptors derive from a woman in her twenties or thirties with Graves' hyperthyroidism.

This clonotype was seen a few times. The chain recombines TRBV5-8 with TRBJ2-1; 11 bases are a match to TRBD2. CDR1 and CDR2 from the germline V gene are SGHTS and YDEGEE. With 7 bases clipped from V and 0 bases from J, the junction kept 12 bases outside the gene matches. The CDR3 has 18 amino acids. CDR3 nucleotides: TGTGCCAGCCCGGGACTAGCGGCTCTACCTATCTCCTACAATGAGCAGTTCTTC. The encoded protein is CASPGLAALPISYNEQFF.

The rearrangement joins TRBV14 to TRBJ2-3; D is uncertain. The CDR3 runs 16 residues. Trimming took 1 base from V and 4 from J, leaving 15 bases between them. CDR1 and CDR2 from the germline V gene are SGHDN and FVKESK. The CDR3 loop is CASSQVWTGNADTQYF. CDR3 bases: TGTGCCAGCAGCCAAGTCTGGACCGGTAACGCAGATACGCAGTATTTT.

This clonotype was picked up a small number of times. DNA of the CDR3: TGTGCCAGCAGCCCCGGTTTTGGGCGCACAGATACGCAGTATTTT. It translates to CASSPGFGRTDTQYF. The chain recombines TRBV27 with TRBJ2-3; D remains unclear. Per germline, CDR1 MNHEY and CDR2 SMNVEV (reference sequence). The V end lost 6 bases, the J end lost 1 base, and 14 bases lay between the germline ends. This CDR3 is built from 15 residues.

This clonotype has ten or more counts. The rearrangement joins TRBV20-1 to TRBJ1-5; TRBD1 aligns across 7 bases. CDR1 and CDR2 (germline): DFQATT, SNEGSKA (reference sequence). The junction had 15 bases not matched to a gene; V was cut back by 2 bases and J by 2 bases. The length of the CDR3 is 18 residues. In DNA form, the CDR3 reads TGCAGTGCTAGACGGACAGGATCGGGGCCGAAGGGCAATCAGCCCCAGCATTTT. This encodes CSARRTGSGPKGNQPQHF.

As regards this clonotype: This may come from a read error, since a much larger clone is one base off. The CDR3 carries no conserved terminal phenylalanine or tryptophan, so it likely arises from a read error. The chain recombines TRBV18 with TRBJ2-7; 10 bases agree with TRBD2. CDR3 size: 15 residues. The germline CDR1 and CDR2 sequences are KGHSH and LQKENI. The V and J ends lost 1 base and 7 bases, in that order; junction bases with no gene match: 7. The CDR3 is CASSPQREGFWEQYL. In DNA, the CDR3 is TGTGCCAGCTCACCACAGCGGGAGGGCTTTTGGGAGCAGTACCTC.

This clonotype was picked up many times. The V and J genes are TRBV7-2 and TRBJ2-2; 12 bases fit TRBD1. The V gene end was trimmed by 5 bases and the J gene end by 6 bases; junction bases not matched to a gene: 7. Per the germline V gene, CDR1 is SGHTA and CDR2 is FQGNSA. The CDR3 loop spans 16 amino acids. CDR3 sequence reads: CASSSAGQGASGELFF. The CDR3 DNA reads TGTGCCAGCAGCAGTGCGGGACAGGGGGCATCCGGGGAGCTGTTTTTT.

In its sample, this clonotype was seen once. The chain employs TRBV12-3 or TRBV12-4 and TRBJ2-7; 13 bases fit TRBD2. CDR3 length: 18 amino acids. V shed 6 bases and J 5 bases; nucleotides not matched to a gene: 16. CDR3 loop: CASSRRTSGRIGYHEQYF. Here the CDR3 DNA reads TGTGCCAGCAGCCGTAGGACTAGCGGGAGAATAGGCTACCACGAGCAGTACTTC.

This clonotype has a handful of counts. V and J are TRBV9 and TRBJ2-2, with 7 bases aligning to TRBD1. This CDR3 contains 15 residues. The germline gives CDR1 SGDLS, CDR2 YYNGEE. The V segment lost 3 bases and the J segment 7 bases; nucleotides outside the gene matches: 9. The CDR3 DNA is TGTGCCAGCAGCGGGGACAGAGGATATAACGGGGAGCTGTTTTTT. Translating gives CASSGDRGYNGELFF.

At least ten counts were recorded for this clonotype. This chain uses TRBV15 with TRBJ2-1; TRBD1 matches 8 bases. In germline, CDR1 is LNHNV, CDR2 YYDKDF (reference sequence). This CDR3 is built from 15 residues. With V trimmed by 1 base and J by 9 bases, 8 bases remained unmatched. The CDR3 loop is CATSRAQGARGEQFF. DNA of the CDR3: TGTGCCACCAGCAGAGCTCAGGGGGCGCGTGGTGAGCAGTTCTTC.

The chain is built from TRBV7-3 and TRBJ1-6, with 7 bases aligning to TRBD1. CDR1 SGHTA and CDR2 FQGTGA come from the germline V gene. The CDR3 is 16 residues long. The ends lost 1 base at V and 4 bases at J; junction bases unmatched: 4. DNA of the CDR3: TGTGCCAGCAGCTTAAACAGACAGGGATATAATTCACCCCTCCACTTT. Protein sequence: CASSLNRQGYNSPLHF.